These 11 T cell receptor beta chains share one sample of origin, sequenced in a study of shared clonotypes between healthy human individuals. The data were produced by immunoSEQ multiplex PCR, yet TCRdb's version contains in-frame clones alone and is incomplete. The sample consists of 1 million to 1.3 million clones, around 78% of them appearing once. Sequencing was carried out using memory CD4+ T cells from PBMCs. Regarding subset: CD45RA-negative fraction. These receptors originate from a man aged 18 to 35 in good health. Some clones in this sample may be carry-over from other donors' samples.

On this clone: In the same sample, other DNA sequences code for this CDR3. V and J are TRBV5-1 and TRBJ1-1, with D perhaps matching TRBD1 (6 bases). The germline V gene encodes CDR1 SGHRS and CDR2 YFSETQ. The CDR3 totals 14 residues. V was cut by 2 bases and J by 1 base, with 9 bases left in between. The CDR3 protein is CASSFQGPNTEAFF. The CDR3 region has the DNA TGCGCCAGCAGCTTCCAGGGGCCGAACACTGAAGCTTTCTTT.

The chain combines TRBV2 with TRBJ2-3; no firm D call. Trimming pared 7 bases from V and 5 bases from J, leaving 10 bases between. Germline V gene data show CDR1 as SNHLY and CDR2 as FYNNEI. This CDR3 comprises 12 residues. As DNA, the CDR3 is TGTGCCAGCACGACGTGGGTAGATACGCAGTATTTT. Protein product: CASTTWVDTQYF.

In this sample, this clone turned up a few times. The V call is TRBV2, the J call TRBJ2-5; D may be TRBD2 (6 bases). Germline loops: CDR1 SNHLY, CDR2 FYNNEI. The CDR3 is 12 amino acids. Trimming took off 8 bases at V and 5 bases at J, with 12 bases between the two ends. The DNA of the CDR3 is TGTGCCAGCGGGGGGACTTTGGAGACCCAGTACTTC. The encoded protein is CASGGTLETQYF.

In regard to this clone: Other DNA sequences in this specimen translate into the identical CDR3. This chain uses TRBV5-1 with TRBJ2-7; 8 positions match TRBD1. Germline loops: CDR1 SGHRS, CDR2 YFSETQ. CDR3 length: 15 residues. With 2 bases clipped from V and 3 bases from J, the junction kept 7 bases outside the gene matches. In DNA, the CDR3 is TGCGCCAGCAGCTTAGGCCCCGGGACAGGCTACGAGCAGTACTTC. Encoded protein: CASSLGPGTGYEQYF.

This clone turned up a few times. The V gene is TRBV25-1, the J gene TRBJ2-3; 9 nucleotides align to TRBD1. Germline V gene sequence: CDR1 MGHDK, CDR2 SYGVNS. The CDR3 is made up of 18 amino acids. The ends lost 9 bases at V and 4 bases at J; junction bases unmatched: 20. CDR3 sequence: CARPRDRVPQSTADTQYF. In DNA form, the CDR3 reads TGTGCCAGACCCCGGGACAGGGTACCGCAGAGCACAGCAGATACGCAGTATTTT. The full variable domain, rest sourced from reference TRBV25-1 and TRBJ2-3, is EADIYQTPRYLVIGTGKKITLECSQTMGHDKMYWYQQDPGMELHLIHYSYGVNSTEKGDLSSESTVSRIRTEHFPLTLESARPSHTSQYLCARPRDRVPQSTADTQYFGPGTRLTVL.

This clone was seen just once. A read error is possible here, since a much larger clone lies one base away. The sample has other DNA sequences that encode this CDR3 too. This chain joins TRBV7-2 and TRBJ1-1; D is undetermined. The CDR3 has 14 amino acids. CDR1 SGHTA and CDR2 FQGNSA come from the germline V gene. V lost 1 base and J 0 bases, leaving 6 bases between the germline ends. The CDR3 nucleotides read TGTGCCAGCAGCTTAGTCGGCCTGAACACTGAAGCTTTCTTT. Translated: CASSLVGLNTEAFF.

The CDR3 sequence is CASSPQENQPQHF. The CDR3 nucleotides read TGTGCCAGCAGCCCACAGGAAAATCAGCCCCAGCATTTT. The gene calls are TRBV27 and TRBJ1-5; the D gene is possibly TRBD1 (5 bases). Trimming shortened V by 6 bases and J by 4 bases, and 10 bases separated the two germline ends. The CDR3 totals 13 residues. Per germline, CDR1 MNHEY and CDR2 SMNVEV (reference sequence).

The J gene is TRBJ1-1, the V gene TRBV19; D is unresolved. With 1 base removed from V and 8 bases from J, the gap between germline ends came to 17 bases. Germline CDR1 is LNHDA and CDR2 is SQIVND (reference sequence). This CDR3 comprises 15 residues. The CDR3 protein is CASSIAVGTGPEAFF. DNA of the CDR3: TGTGCCAGTAGTATAGCCGTCGGAACCGGACCAGAAGCTTTCTTT.

The rearrangement links TRBV19 to TRBJ1-2, with D perhaps matching TRBD1 (5 bases). Germline assignment: CDR1 LNHDA and CDR2 SQIVND (reference sequence). Trimming removed 5 bases from V and 2 bases from J, with 12 bases in between. The CDR3 is made up of 14 amino acids. CDR3 in DNA: TGTGCCAGTAGTCCCCACCGGGACAACTATGGCTACACCTTC. Residues: CASSPHRDNYGYTF.

V usage is TRBV5-3 and J usage is TRBJ1-2; 7 nucleotides match TRBD1. TRBV5-3 is classed as an ORF, of uncertain function. The V and J ends lost 0 bases and 5 bases, in that order; junction bases with no gene match: 4. This CDR3 contains 14 residues. Here the CDR3 DNA reads TGTGCCAGAAGCTTGGGCCAGGGGGTATATGGCTACACCTTC. This sequence encodes CARSLGQGVYGYTF.

The rearrangement joins TRBV5-6 to TRBJ1-1; 7 bases match TRBD1. The CDR3 has 14 residues. Unmatched junction bases numbered 4, after V lost 5 bases and J lost 0 bases. CDR1 is SGHDT, CDR2 YYEEEE, per germline. The CDR3 DNA sequence: TGTGCCAGCAGGGTGACAGGGCTGAACACTGAAGCTTTCTTT. It specifies CASRVTGLNTEAFF.